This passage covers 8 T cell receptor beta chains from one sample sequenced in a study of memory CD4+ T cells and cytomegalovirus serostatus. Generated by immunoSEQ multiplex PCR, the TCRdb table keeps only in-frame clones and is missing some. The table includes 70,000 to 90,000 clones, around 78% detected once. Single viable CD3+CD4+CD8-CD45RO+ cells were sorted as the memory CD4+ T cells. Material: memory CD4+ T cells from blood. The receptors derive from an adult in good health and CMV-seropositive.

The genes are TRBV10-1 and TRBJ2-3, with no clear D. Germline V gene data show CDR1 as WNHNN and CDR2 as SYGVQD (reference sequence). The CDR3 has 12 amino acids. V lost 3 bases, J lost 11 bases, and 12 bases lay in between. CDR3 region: CASSDTSYQQYF. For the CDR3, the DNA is TGCGCCAGCAGTGACACTTCATATCAGCAGTATTTT.

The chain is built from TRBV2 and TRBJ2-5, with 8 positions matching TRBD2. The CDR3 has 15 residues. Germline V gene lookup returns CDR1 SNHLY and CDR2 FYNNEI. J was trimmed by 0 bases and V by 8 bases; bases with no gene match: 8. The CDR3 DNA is TGTGCCAGCGGGACTAGTCTTATGTACCAAGAGACCCAGTACTTC. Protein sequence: CASGTSLMYQETQYF.

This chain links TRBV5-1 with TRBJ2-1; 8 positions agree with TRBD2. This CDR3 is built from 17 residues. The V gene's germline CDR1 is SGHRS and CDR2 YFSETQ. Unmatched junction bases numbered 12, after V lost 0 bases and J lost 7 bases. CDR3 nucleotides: TGCGCCAGCAGCTTGGCCCCCGGCGCGGGAGGCCGAAATGAGCAGTTCTTC. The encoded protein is CASSLAPGAGGRNEQFF.

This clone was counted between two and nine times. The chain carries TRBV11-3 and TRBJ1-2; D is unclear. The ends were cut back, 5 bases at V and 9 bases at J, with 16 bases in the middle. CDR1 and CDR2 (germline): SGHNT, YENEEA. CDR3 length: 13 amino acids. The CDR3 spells CASSVGQANSYTF. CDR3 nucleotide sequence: TGTGCCAGCAGCGTAGGGCAGGCCAACAGCTACACCTTC.

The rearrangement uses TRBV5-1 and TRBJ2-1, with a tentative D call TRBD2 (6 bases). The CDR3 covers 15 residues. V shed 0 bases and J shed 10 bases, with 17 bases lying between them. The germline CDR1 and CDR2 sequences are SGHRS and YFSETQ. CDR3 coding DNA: TGCGCCAGCAGCTTGGGGACTACCCAACTTCGGGAGCAGTTCTTC. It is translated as CASSLGTTQLREQFF. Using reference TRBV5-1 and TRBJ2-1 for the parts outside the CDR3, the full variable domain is KAGVTQTPRYLIKTRGQQVTLSCSPISGHRSVSWYQQTPGQGLQFLFEYFSETQRNKGNFPGRFSGRQFSNSRSEMNVSTLELGDSALYLCASSLGTTQLREQFFGPGTRLTVL.

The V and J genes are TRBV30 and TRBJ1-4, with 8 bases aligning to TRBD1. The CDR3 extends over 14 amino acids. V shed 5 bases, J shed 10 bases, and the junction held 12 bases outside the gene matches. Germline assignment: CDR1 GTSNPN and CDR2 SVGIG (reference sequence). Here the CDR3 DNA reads TGTGCCTGGGGCCTGAGGGGGACAGGTTTAAAACTGTTTTTT. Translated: CAWGLRGTGLKLFF.

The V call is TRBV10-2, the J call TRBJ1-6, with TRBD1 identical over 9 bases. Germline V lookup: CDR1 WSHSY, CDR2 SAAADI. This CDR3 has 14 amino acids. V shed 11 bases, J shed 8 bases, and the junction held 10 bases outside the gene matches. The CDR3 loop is CAVGTGNLDSPLHF. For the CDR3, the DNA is TGCGCCGTTGGGACAGGGAATTTAGATTCACCCCTCCACTTT.

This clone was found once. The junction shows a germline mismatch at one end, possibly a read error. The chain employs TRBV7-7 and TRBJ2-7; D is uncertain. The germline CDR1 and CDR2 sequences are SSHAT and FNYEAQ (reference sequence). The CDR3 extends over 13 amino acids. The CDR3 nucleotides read TGTGCTAGCAGCTTAGAGGAGAATTCAAGGCAGTACTTC. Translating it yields CASSLEENSRQYF.